The subject of this entry is one T cell receptor beta chain. The sample originates from a study of T-cell reconstitution after alpha-beta-depleted transplantation in children. The J segment lost 8 bases and the V segment lost 2 bases, leaving 6 bases of the junction unmatched. This CDR3 is 13 amino acids long. Germline V gene data show CDR1 as SGHKS and CDR2 as YYEKEE (reference sequence). The authors prepared the TCRbeta library with unique molecular identifiers. TCRdb re-called the PCR reads with MiXCR, one entry per CDR3 protein. Of roughly 500,000 distinct CDR3 sequences detected, less than 35% appear once; the ten largest clones hold less than 2.5%.

The chain combines TRBV5-5 with TRBJ1-2; 7 nucleotides line up with TRBD1. The sequence was obtained from a human donor who donated a stem cell graft to a child with aplastic anemia. This specimen consisted of PBMCs from the stem cell graft donor, obtained from the stem cell graft. Here the CDR3 DNA reads TGTGCCAGCAGCTTTGACAGGGTTGACGGCTACACCTTC. Its translation is CASSFDRVDGYTF.